Each of the 27 T cell receptor beta chains below was sequenced from the same sample in a study of blood T cell repertoires in COVID-19. Generated by immunoSEQ multiplex PCR, the TCRdb table keeps only in-frame clones and is missing some. The sample records 80,000 to 100,000 clones, approximately 90% being singletons. Source material: peripheral blood. These receptors originate from a human donor with active COVID-19. The donor label of this sample is uncertain.

This sequence joins TRBV4-3 and TRBJ2-1, with 12 nucleotides matching TRBD2. The CDR3 consists of 18 residues. Germline V lookup: CDR1 LGHNA, CDR2 YSLEER. Trimming took 0 bases from V and 2 from J; bases not matched to a gene: 5. The DNA of the CDR3 is TGCGCCAGCAGCCAAGATGGAAGGACTAGCGGGACCTACAATGAGCAGTTCTTC. It codes for CASSQDGRTSGTYNEQFF.

The chain uses TRBV7-6 and TRBJ2-5; 8 nucleotides line up with TRBD2. The V gene end was trimmed by 2 bases and the J gene end by 0 bases; junction bases not matched to a gene: 5. CDR1 and CDR2 (germline): SGHVS, FNYEAQ. The CDR3 runs 16 residues. Here the CDR3 DNA reads TGTGCCAGCAGCTTATTAGCGGGACCCAACCAAGAGACCCAGTACTTC. This translates into CASSLLAGPNQETQYF.

This sequence joins TRBV10-3 and TRBJ2-1; D perhaps matches TRBD1 (5 bases). Trimming left V 4 bases short and J 7 bases short, with 8 bases between. The CDR3 runs 12 residues. The germline V gene encodes CDR1 ENHRY and CDR2 SYGVKD. The CDR3 loop reads CAISGAGNEQFF. In DNA, the CDR3 is TGTGCCATCAGTGGGGCAGGGAATGAGCAGTTCTTC.

The rearrangement links TRBV19 to TRBJ1-5; D remains ambiguous. The CDR3 extends over 16 amino acids. V lost 5 bases to trimming and J lost 3 bases, with 17 bases between them. Germline V lookup: CDR1 LNHDA, CDR2 SQIVND (reference sequence). The CDR3 bases are TGTGCCAGTAGTCAGACCCCTAACAGCCACAATCAGCCCCAGCATTTT. Translated: CASSQTPNSHNQPQHF.

The rearrangement links TRBV6-5 to TRBJ2-7; a possible D gene is TRBD1 (6 bases). From germline, CDR1 is MNHEY and CDR2 SVGAGI. Trimming left V 2 bases short and J 0 bases short, with 11 bases between. The CDR3 covers 15 residues. The CDR3 region is CASSYGTDSSYEQYF. Here the CDR3 DNA reads TGTGCCAGCAGTTACGGGACGGACAGCTCCTACGAGCAGTACTTC.

V is TRBV19 and J is TRBJ1-2; 8 bases agree with TRBD1. CDR3 size: 15 residues. Germline CDR1 and CDR2: LNHDA and SQIVND (reference sequence). The V gene end was trimmed by 5 bases and the J gene end by 8 bases; junction bases not matched to a gene: 13. As DNA, the CDR3 is TGTGCCAGTAGTGCGCCCACCTCAGGGGGCGTCGGCTACACCTTC. Encoded protein: CASSAPTSGGVGYTF.

This chain uses TRBV27 with TRBJ1-5; 9 positions agree with TRBD1. The J segment lost 0 bases and the V segment lost 8 bases, leaving 8 bases of the junction unmatched. Looked up from germline, CDR1 is MNHEY and CDR2 is SMNVEV (reference sequence). This CDR3 is 16 amino acids long. For the CDR3, the DNA is TGTGCCAGCGGGACAGGGTTTGTCGGTAGCAATCAGCCCCAGCATTTT. Protein sequence: CASGTGFVGSNQPQHF.

This chain connects TRBV14 to TRBJ2-7, with a tentative D call TRBD2 (5 bases). The CDR3 has 13 residues. V was pared by 4 bases and J by 4 bases, with 11 bases between. The V gene's germline CDR1 is SGHDN and CDR2 FVKESK. This chain's CDR3 is CASSPTRFYEQYF. The CDR3 DNA is TGTGCCAGCAGCCCTACTAGGTTTTACGAGCAGTACTTC.

The rearrangement links TRBV6-6 to TRBJ1-6; D unresolved. Germline CDR1 and CDR2: MNHNY and SVGAGI (reference sequence). V dropped 7 bases and J dropped 9 bases, with 13 bases sitting between them. The CDR3 runs to 13 residues. The CDR3 loop is CASTPREGSPLHF. CDR3 sequence (DNA): TGTGCCAGCACTCCGCGGGAAGGTTCACCCCTCCACTTT.

The V call is TRBV7-9, the J call TRBJ2-7; D perhaps matches TRBD2 (5 bases). This CDR3 has 12 amino acids. The V end lost 2 bases, the J end lost 8 bases, and 10 bases lay between the germline ends. Germline CDR1 SEHNR, CDR2 FQNEAQ (reference sequence). CDR3 protein: CASSLRGSQQYF. DNA of the CDR3: TGTGCCAGCAGCTTACGGGGATCTCAGCAGTACTTC.

J is TRBJ2-1 and V is TRBV5-8, with TRBD1 matching over 9 bases. CDR1 and CDR2 (germline): SGHTS, YDEGEE. Losses at the gene ends were 4 bases for V and 3 bases for J; bases not matched to a gene: 5. This CDR3 comprises 15 residues. The CDR3 sequence: CASSADRGYYNEQFF. Here the CDR3 DNA reads TGTGCCAGCAGCGCGGACAGGGGTTACTACAATGAGCAGTTCTTC.

The chain employs TRBV7-2 and TRBJ1-6; 8 bases align to TRBD1. CDR1 SGHTA and CDR2 FQGNSA come from the germline V gene. Trimming took 5 bases from V and 9 from J; bases not matched to a gene: 15. The CDR3 spans 17 residues. The CDR3 region is CASSPLRTGPVGSPLHF. The DNA for the CDR3 is TGTGCCAGCAGCCCCTTAAGGACAGGGCCAGTCGGTTCACCCCTCCACTTT.

The chain couples TRBV18 to TRBJ1-1; D ambiguous. This CDR3 contains 13 residues. V lost 1 base and J 6 bases, leaving 9 bases between the germline ends. CDR1 and CDR2 (germline): KGHSH, LQKENI. The CDR3 DNA sequence: TGTGCCAGCTCACCACGCCACGCGGCTGAAGCTTTCTTT. Its protein is CASSPRHAAEAFF. The full variable domain, completed using reference TRBV18 and TRBJ1-1, is NAGVMQNPRHLVRRRGQEARLRCSPMKGHSHVYWYRQLPEEGLKFMVYLQKENIIDESGMPKERFSAEFPKEGPSILRIQQVVRGDSAAYFCASSPRHAAEAFFGQGTRLTVV.

The sample holds a few counts of this clone. CDR3 coding DNA: TGTGCCAGCAGCGAGATCGGGGGGGGGACTGAAGCTTTCTTT. It yields the protein CASSEIGGGTEAFF. The chain combines TRBV5-4 with TRBJ1-1, with a tentative D call TRBD1 (5 bases). Trimming left V 4 bases short and J 5 bases short, with 15 bases between. The CDR3 contains 14 residues. In germline, CDR1 is SGHNT, CDR2 YYREEE (reference sequence).

The V and J genes are TRBV11-1 and TRBJ1-1; D unresolved. The CDR3 runs to 15 residues. Trimming shortened V by 5 bases and J by 1 base, and 14 bases separated the two germline ends. In germline, CDR1 is SGHAT, CDR2 FQDESV (reference sequence). CDR3 protein: CASSPPGGQNTEAFF. CDR3 sequence (DNA): TGTGCCAGCAGCCCCCCCGGTGGGCAGAACACTGAAGCTTTCTTT.

This chain uses TRBV13 with TRBJ2-5, with D perhaps TRBD2 (5 bases). This CDR3 is 15 amino acids long. Germline CDR1 and CDR2: PRHDT and FYEKMQ (reference sequence). The V end lost 3 bases, the J end lost 4 bases, and 15 bases lay between the germline ends. The CDR3 nucleotides are TGTGCCAGCAGCTTCTACTATCGGGGTGGAGAGACCCAGTACTTC. It encodes CASSFYYRGGETQYF.

V usage is TRBV5-1 and J usage is TRBJ1-2; D is perhaps TRBD1 (5 bases). The V gene lost 4 bases and the J gene lost 6 bases, with 16 bases spanning the gap. The CDR3 is 14 amino acids. Germline CDR1 SGHRS, CDR2 YFSETQ. The CDR3 coding sequence is TGCGCCAGCAGCCTTCAAGACAGTCACCATGGCTACACCTTC. Translating gives CASSLQDSHHGYTF.

The rearrangement joins TRBV14 to TRBJ1-2; no firm D call. Per germline, CDR1 SGHDN and CDR2 FVKESK. The germline V and J ends were trimmed by 3 bases and 5 bases, with 7 bases remaining between them. The CDR3 has 12 residues. The CDR3: CASSQAFYGYTF. The CDR3 DNA is TGTGCCAGCAGCCAGGCATTTTATGGCTACACCTTC.

The V and J genes are TRBV18 and TRBJ1-4; weak D call: TRBD1 (5 bases). V shed 5 bases and J shed 4 bases, with 14 bases lying between them. The CDR3 is 15 amino acids. Germline V gene data show CDR1 as KGHSH and CDR2 as LQKENI. The CDR3 sequence is CASSTREGYNEKLFF. The CDR3 DNA follows: TGTGCCAGCTCAACTCGGGAGGGGTATAATGAAAAACTGTTTTTT.

The chain links TRBV5-3 to TRBJ2-7; D is perhaps TRBD1 (7 bases). Being an ORF, TRBV5-3 has a function that is uncertain. CDR3 length: 16 residues. Deletions cut 4 bases from V and 4 bases from J, with 21 bases between. CDR3 sequence: CARSPLGGTEPYEQYF. The CDR3 nucleotides read TGTGCCAGAAGCCCGCTTGGAGGGACAGAGCCTTACGAGCAGTACTTC.

The rearrangement links TRBV6-6 to TRBJ2-7, with 12 bases aligning to TRBD2. J was trimmed by 1 base and V by 5 bases; bases with no gene match: 12. The germline CDR1 and CDR2 sequences are MNHNY and SVGAGI (reference sequence). The CDR3 runs to 18 residues. CDR3 protein: CASSHRRTSGEVSYEQYF. The CDR3 DNA is TGTGCCAGCAGTCACCGACGGACTAGCGGGGAAGTGTCCTACGAGCAGTACTTC.

The chain joins TRBV7-9 to TRBJ2-1; possibly TRBD1 for D (5 bases). The CDR3 length is 15 residues. V was pared by 5 bases and J by 4 bases, with 15 bases between. Germline lookup yields CDR1 SEHNR and CDR2 FQNEAQ (reference sequence). CDR3 sequence (DNA): TGTGCCAGCAGCCTCGAAGGGGCCGAGTACAATGAGCAGTTCTTC. This sequence encodes CASSLEGAEYNEQFF.

The chain links TRBV12-3 or TRBV12-4 to TRBJ1-6; the D is unclear. The CDR3 has 13 amino acids. V shed 2 bases and J shed 9 bases, with 8 bases lying between them. As DNA, the CDR3 is TGTGCCAGCAGTTTACTAGACTTTTCACCCCTCCACTTT. Protein product: CASSLLDFSPLHF.

This sequence joins TRBV28 and TRBJ1-5, with D unclear. This CDR3 is built from 11 residues. Between the trimmed V and J ends, which lost 5 bases and 15 bases, there was a span of 14 bases. Germline V lookup: CDR1 MDHEN, CDR2 SYDVKM. CDR3 region: CASSQVGHSHF. CDR3 nucleotide sequence: TGTGCCAGCAGTCAGGTCGGTCACTCGCATTTT. The full variable domain, rest sourced from reference TRBV28 and TRBJ1-5, is DVKVTQSSRYLVKRTGEKVFLECVQDMDHENMFWYRQDPGLGLRLIYFSYDVKMKEKGDIPEGYSVSREKKERFSLILESASTNQTSMYLCASSQVGHSHFGDGTRLSIL.

The gene calls are TRBV5-1 and TRBJ1-2; D is ambiguous. The CDR3 is 14 residues long. V lost 3 bases and J lost 0, with 9 bases in between. The germline V gene encodes CDR1 SGHRS and CDR2 YFSETQ. The chain's CDR3 is CASSWEDPNYGYTF. The CDR3, as DNA: TGCGCCAGCAGCTGGGAGGACCCTAACTATGGCTACACCTTC.

The rearrangement uses TRBV12-3 or TRBV12-4 and TRBJ2-1, with TRBD2 as a possible D gene (5 bases). Between the trimmed V and J ends, which lost 4 bases and 6 bases, there was a span of 10 bases. This CDR3 is 13 amino acids long. CDR3 region: CASSSGLINEQFF. CDR3 nucleotides: TGTGCCAGCAGTTCAGGACTGATCAATGAGCAGTTCTTC.

The chain is built from TRBV27 and TRBJ2-3, with 7 nucleotides matching TRBD2. After removal of 3 bases from V and 6 bases from J, the junction contained 21 bases not matched to a gene. CDR3 length: 19 residues. The germline V gene has CDR1 MNHEY and CDR2 SMNVEV (reference sequence). CDR3 sequence reads: CASSFGPAQDIVGGDTQYF. In DNA form, the CDR3 reads TGTGCCAGCAGTTTTGGCCCCGCTCAAGACATTGTGGGGGGGGATACGCAGTATTTT.